This TCR beta chain emerged from a study of circulating and synovial CD4+ cells in juvenile arthritis. Findings and caveats of the study: These repertoires were less diverse than bulk blood CD4 repertoires.

Generated by immunoSEQ multiplex PCR, the TCRdb table keeps only in-frame clones and is missing some. The table includes around 15,000 clones, under 95% detected once. A note on this clone: What it binds is unknown.

Material for sequencing was CD4+ T cells from blood. This clonotype was obtained from a human donor with juvenile idiopathic arthritis.

The CDR3 sequence: CASSSQGRGSYGYTF. In DNA form, the CDR3 reads TGTGCCAGCAGTTCTCAGGGGAGGGGAAGCTATGGCTACACCTTC. This chain links TRBV6-5 with TRBJ1-2; TRBD1 might be the D (6 bases). Germline CDR1 MNHEY, CDR2 SVGAGI. There are 15 residues in the CDR3. Trimming took off 4 bases at V and 4 bases at J, with 16 bases between the two ends.